This TCR beta chain was recorded in a study of blood T cells in healthy people across ages. Regarding the study as a whole: With age, beta diversity per million T cells declined roughly linearly, significantly by 40 to 50.

To note about this clonotype: Its antigen is undetermined.

A second PCR of about 7 to 12 cycles used a sample-barcoded 5' primer and a J-beta primer mix. Each cDNA molecule received a tag from a template-switch adaptor that had 12 random nucleotides. Each CDR3 protein is one row after TCRdb ran MiXCR on the 5' RACE reads. The data show 2 million or so distinct CDR3 sequences, around 50% seen once. This CDR3 is 15 amino acids long. The V gene end was trimmed by 4 bases and the J gene end by 4 bases; junction bases not matched to a gene: 9. The chain uses TRBV12-3 or TRBV12-4 and TRBJ1-2; TRBD1 aligns across 7 bases. Specimen: blood. The clonotype comes from a woman aged 40 to 50 in good health. CDR3 region: CASSSSLGQRYGYTF. The CDR3 DNA follows: TGTGCCAGCAGTTCCTCGTTGGGACAGCGCTATGGCTACACCTTC.